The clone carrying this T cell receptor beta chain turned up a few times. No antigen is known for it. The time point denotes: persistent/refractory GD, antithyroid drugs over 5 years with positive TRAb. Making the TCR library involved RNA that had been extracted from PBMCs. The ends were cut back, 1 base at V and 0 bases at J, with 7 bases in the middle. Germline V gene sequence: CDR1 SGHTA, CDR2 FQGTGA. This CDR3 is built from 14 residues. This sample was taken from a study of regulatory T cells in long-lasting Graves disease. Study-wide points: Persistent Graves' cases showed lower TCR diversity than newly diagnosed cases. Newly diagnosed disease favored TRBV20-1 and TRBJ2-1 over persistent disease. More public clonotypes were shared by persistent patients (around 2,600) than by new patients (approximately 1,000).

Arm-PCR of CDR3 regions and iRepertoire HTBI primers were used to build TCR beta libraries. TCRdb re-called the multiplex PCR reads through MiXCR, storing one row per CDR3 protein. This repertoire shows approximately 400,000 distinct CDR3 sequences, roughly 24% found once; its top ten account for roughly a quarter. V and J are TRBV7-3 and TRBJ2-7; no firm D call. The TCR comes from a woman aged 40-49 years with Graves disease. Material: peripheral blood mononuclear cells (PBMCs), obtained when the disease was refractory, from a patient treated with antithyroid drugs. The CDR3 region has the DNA TGTGCCAGCAGCTTAAGTCGGACCTCCTACGAGCAGTACTTC. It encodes CASSLSRTSYEQYF.